This is a list of T cell receptor beta chains from one sample in a study of T cells in Graves' hyperthyroidism and ophthalmopathy. A single record per CDR3 protein comes from TCRdb applying MiXCR to the multiplex PCR reads. The sample holds fewer than 450,000 distinct CDR3 sequences; around 15% are singletons and the top ten take roughly a fifth. Input material: blood. The source is a woman aged 55-70 years with Graves' ophthalmopathy. CDR3s include the opening cysteine and the closing phenylalanine or tryptophan. The D gene is left open where the match is weak. Clone size is shown for a subset of rows, as once, few, many or a class of expanded clone.

abundance: many
d_gene: .
j_gene: TRBJ2-3
v_gene: TRBV2
CDR3nt: TGTGCCAGCAGTGATGGGGGGAATACGCAGTATTTT
CDR3aa: CASSDGGNTQYF

abundance: .
d_gene: .
j_gene: TRBJ1-5
v_gene: TRBV19
CDR3nt: TGTGCCAGTAGTATGCATACGGGACAGCCCCAGCATTTT
CDR3aa: CASSMHTGQPQHF

abundance: .
d_gene: .
j_gene: TRBJ1-5
v_gene: TRBV10-1
CDR3nt: TGCGCCAGCAGTGAGTCATGGGGGAAGCCCCAGCATTTT
CDR3aa: CASSESWGKPQHF

abundance: few
d_gene: TRBD2
j_gene: TRBJ2-5
v_gene: TRBV19
CDR3nt: TGTGCCAGTAGTACCCAGCGGGAGAAGGAGACCCAGTACTTC
CDR3aa: CASSTQREKETQYF

abundance: .
d_gene: .
j_gene: TRBJ2-2
v_gene: TRBV6-1
CDR3nt: TGTGCCAGCAGTAAGGGGAGTTGGGCCGGGGAGCTGTTTTTT
CDR3aa: CASSKGSWAGELFF

abundance: few
d_gene: TRBD1
j_gene: TRBJ1-4
v_gene: TRBV5-1
CDR3nt: TGCGCCAGCACAAAGACAGGGGGCTATGAAAAACTGTTTTTT
CDR3aa: CASTKTGGYEKLFF

abundance: .
d_gene: .
j_gene: TRBJ2-3
v_gene: TRBV2
CDR3nt: TGTGCCAGCAAGTTGACGGCCACTAGCACAGATACGCAGTATTTT
CDR3aa: CASKLTATSTDTQYF

abundance: .
d_gene: TRBD1
j_gene: TRBJ2-7
v_gene: TRBV20-1
CDR3nt: TGCAGTGCTAGTCTGGGACAGTACTACGAGCAGTACTTC
CDR3aa: CSASLGQYYEQYF

abundance: few
d_gene: TRBD2
j_gene: TRBJ2-1
v_gene: TRBV20-1
CDR3nt: TGCAGTTCTAGAGGGACTAGCGGCTACAATGAGCAGTTCTTC
CDR3aa: CSSRGTSGYNEQFF

abundance: few
d_gene: TRBD2
j_gene: TRBJ2-3
v_gene: TRBV19
CDR3nt: TGTGCCTCAAAAGCGGGAGTAGCAGATACGCAGTATTTT
CDR3aa: CASKAGVADTQYF

abundance: .
d_gene: .
j_gene: TRBJ2-3
v_gene: TRBV29-1
CDR3nt: TGCAGCGTTGAGACAGGCACAGATACGCAGTATTTT
CDR3aa: CSVETGTDTQYF

abundance: .
d_gene: .
j_gene: TRBJ2-5
v_gene: TRBV6-2/TRBV6-3
CDR3nt: TGTGCCAGCAGTGGGGGTAGCGGACAAGAGACCCAGTACTTC
CDR3aa: CASSGGSGQETQYF

abundance: few
d_gene: .
j_gene: TRBJ1-6
v_gene: TRBV18
CDR3nt: TGTGCCAGCTCGTCCGACAGGAGCTCCTATAATTCACCCCTCCACTTT
CDR3aa: CASSSDRSSYNSPLHF

abundance: many
d_gene: TRBD2
j_gene: TRBJ2-3
v_gene: TRBV27
CDR3nt: TGTGCCAGCAGCTCCAGACTAGCGGGTGAAGGGGATACGCAGTATTTT
CDR3aa: CASSSRLAGEGDTQYF

abundance: few
d_gene: TRBD2
j_gene: TRBJ2-1
v_gene: TRBV27
CDR3nt: TGTGCCAGCAGTTCTCCGGGAGGGAGTAATGAGCAGTTCTTC
CDR3aa: CASSSPGGSNEQFF

abundance: many
d_gene: .
j_gene: TRBJ1-5
v_gene: TRBV28
CDR3nt: TGTGCCAGCAGTACCTCCGGCGACACCTATAGCAATCAGCCCCAGCATTTT
CDR3aa: CASSTSGDTYSNQPQHF

abundance: .
d_gene: TRBD2
j_gene: TRBJ2-7
v_gene: TRBV6-1
CDR3nt: TGTGCCAGCTGGGGGACTAGCGGGAGGGCCCTCTCCTACGAGCAGTACTTC
CDR3aa: CASWGTSGRALSYEQYF

abundance: .
d_gene: .
j_gene: TRBJ1-5
v_gene: TRBV12-3/TRBV12-4
CDR3nt: TGTGCCAGCACTGCAGGGGACAAGCCCCAGCATTTT
CDR3aa: CASTAGDKPQHF

abundance: .
d_gene: .
j_gene: TRBJ1-2
v_gene: TRBV19
CDR3nt: TGTGCCAGTAGGCTACGAGGGAGCTCCGGCTATGGCTACACCTTC
CDR3aa: CASRLRGSSGYGYTF

abundance: many
d_gene: TRBD1
j_gene: TRBJ1-4
v_gene: TRBV3-1
CDR3nt: TGTGCCAGCAGCCTCCTGGACAGGGTTGAAAAACTGTTTTTT
CDR3aa: CASSLLDRVEKLFF

abundance: many
d_gene: .
j_gene: TRBJ2-5
v_gene: TRBV6-5
CDR3nt: TGTGCCAGCAGTTACTCGGCCGGGCGTCCGGAGACCCAGTACTTC
CDR3aa: CASSYSAGRPETQYF

abundance: few
d_gene: TRBD1
j_gene: TRBJ1-5
v_gene: TRBV2
CDR3nt: TGTGCCAGCAGTGGGACAGGGGGGGATCAGCCCCAGCATTTT
CDR3aa: CASSGTGGDQPQHF

abundance: many
d_gene: TRBD1
j_gene: TRBJ1-4
v_gene: TRBV28
CDR3nt: TGTGCCAGCAGTATGATACCGGGACAGGGAAATGAAAAACTGTTTTTT
CDR3aa: CASSMIPGQGNEKLFF

abundance: many
d_gene: .
j_gene: TRBJ2-1
v_gene: TRBV18
CDR3nt: TGTGCCAGCTCACCCTCGGGGTACTACAATGAGCAGTTCTTC
CDR3aa: CASSPSGYYNEQFF

abundance: many
d_gene: TRBD2
j_gene: TRBJ2-3
v_gene: TRBV13
CDR3nt: TGTGCCAGCAGCTTCCCTAGCGGGAGGGCCGAGGATACGCAGTATTTT
CDR3aa: CASSFPSGRAEDTQYF

abundance: many
d_gene: .
j_gene: TRBJ1-1
v_gene: TRBV27
CDR3nt: TGTGCCAGCAGTTCCCTGGTGGGACGTGGCACTGAAGCTTTCTTT
CDR3aa: CASSSLVGRGTEAFF

abundance: few
d_gene: .
j_gene: TRBJ1-2
v_gene: TRBV15
CDR3nt: TGTGCCACCAGCAGCAGACACCCCATTCCGGGGCCCTATGGCTACACCTTC
CDR3aa: CATSSRHPIPGPYGYTF

abundance: many
d_gene: .
j_gene: TRBJ1-6
v_gene: TRBV28
CDR3nt: TGTGCCAGCAGCCCTGGACACCCTTATAATTCACCCCTCCACTTT
CDR3aa: CASSPGHPYNSPLHF

abundance: many
d_gene: TRBD2
j_gene: TRBJ2-1
v_gene: TRBV28
CDR3nt: TGTGCCAGCAGTTCCTCGGGACTAGCGGGAGGGATTGAGCAGTTCTTC
CDR3aa: CASSSSGLAGGIEQFF

abundance: many
d_gene: TRBD1
j_gene: TRBJ2-5
v_gene: TRBV6-6
CDR3nt: TGTGCCAGCAGTTACGGGGACAGGGGGTTGGAGACCCAGTACTTC
CDR3aa: CASSYGDRGLETQYF

abundance: .
d_gene: TRBD2
j_gene: TRBJ2-3
v_gene: TRBV7-3
CDR3nt: TGTGCCAGCAGCATACTAGCGGGAGGGTTGGATACGCAGTATTTT
CDR3aa: CASSILAGGLDTQYF

abundance: many
d_gene: .
j_gene: TRBJ2-7
v_gene: TRBV6-5
CDR3nt: TGTGCCAGCAGTTACTGGGCGGGGCAAAGCTCCTACGAGCAGTACTTC
CDR3aa: CASSYWAGQSSYEQYF

abundance: .
d_gene: TRBD2
j_gene: TRBJ2-1
v_gene: TRBV5-1
CDR3nt: TGCGCCAGCAGCTCCACCGGGACTATGAATAATGAGCAGTTCTTC
CDR3aa: CASSSTGTMNNEQFF

abundance: many
d_gene: TRBD1
j_gene: TRBJ2-7
v_gene: TRBV28
CDR3nt: TGTGCCAGCAGTACCCCCGTGGGGACAGGAAGTTACGAGCAGTACTTC
CDR3aa: CASSTPVGTGSYEQYF

abundance: .
d_gene: .
j_gene: TRBJ2-4
v_gene: TRBV12-3/TRBV12-4
CDR3nt: TGTGCCAGCAGTTTAGTTGGGCAAAACATTCAGTACTTC
CDR3aa: CASSLVGQNIQYF

abundance: .
d_gene: TRBD2
j_gene: TRBJ2-5
v_gene: TRBV10-3
CDR3nt: TGTGCCATCAAAGGGGCCGGGGGGCAAGAGACCCAGTACTTC
CDR3aa: CAIKGAGGQETQYF

abundance: .
d_gene: TRBD1
j_gene: TRBJ1-5
v_gene: TRBV12-3/TRBV12-4
CDR3nt: TGTGCCAGCAGTATCTCGACAGGGGTACAGCCCCAGCATTTT
CDR3aa: CASSISTGVQPQHF

abundance: .
d_gene: TRBD2
j_gene: TRBJ2-2
v_gene: TRBV7-2
CDR3nt: TGTGCCAGCACCGGACTAACGGGAGGCCTGAACACCGGGGAGCTGTTTTTT
CDR3aa: CASTGLTGGLNTGELFF

abundance: many
d_gene: .
j_gene: TRBJ1-5
v_gene: TRBV3-1
CDR3nt: TGTGCCAGCAGCCCCGTGGTTAGCAATCAGCCCCAGCATTTT
CDR3aa: CASSPVVSNQPQHF

abundance: few
d_gene: .
j_gene: TRBJ2-6
v_gene: TRBV6-9
CDR3nt: TGTGCCAGCAGTTATTCGGGGCGTGGGGCCAACGTCCTGACTTTC
CDR3aa: CASSYSGRGANVLTF

abundance: many
d_gene: .
j_gene: TRBJ1-2
v_gene: TRBV28
CDR3nt: TGTGCCAGCAGTTTCGGGAGCCTCGGATATGGCTACACCTTC
CDR3aa: CASSFGSLGYGYTF

abundance: few
d_gene: TRBD2
j_gene: TRBJ2-1
v_gene: TRBV27
CDR3nt: TGTGCCAGCAATATTGCGGGAGGGCCTAGGGATGAGCAGTTCTTC
CDR3aa: CASNIAGGPRDEQFF

abundance: few
d_gene: TRBD2
j_gene: TRBJ2-7
v_gene: TRBV9
CDR3nt: TGTGCCAGCAGCCCCACTCCGGGACTAGAATCCTACGAGCAGTACTTC
CDR3aa: CASSPTPGLESYEQYF

abundance: .
d_gene: .
j_gene: TRBJ1-1
v_gene: TRBV7-2
CDR3nt: TGTGCCAGCAGCTTAGAGAGACGGAGAGAGACTTTCTTT
CDR3aa: CASSLERRRETFF

abundance: many
d_gene: .
j_gene: TRBJ2-7
v_gene: TRBV5-8
CDR3nt: TGTGCCAGCGCTCCCGGGGGCGATTACGAGCAGTACTTC
CDR3aa: CASAPGGDYEQYF

abundance: .
d_gene: .
j_gene: TRBJ2-1
v_gene: TRBV29-1
CDR3nt: TGCAGCGTAACGGGACTTACGGGCTATGAGCAGTTCTTC
CDR3aa: CSVTGLTGYEQFF

abundance: many
d_gene: TRBD1
j_gene: TRBJ2-5
v_gene: TRBV24-1
CDR3nt: TGTGCCACCAGTGACCTGGGAGGCGGCAGGGGGCGAGAGACCCAGTACTTC
CDR3aa: CATSDLGGGRGRETQYF

abundance: once
d_gene: .
j_gene: TRBJ1-1
v_gene: TRBV28
CDR3nt: TGTGCCAGCAGTTTTACCCCGGGAAGCTGGATGAACACTGAAGCTTTCTTT
CDR3aa: CASSFTPGSWMNTEAFF

abundance: many
d_gene: .
j_gene: TRBJ2-7
v_gene: TRBV28
CDR3nt: TGTGCCAGCACTGATCCAGGCGGCTACGAGCAGTACTTC
CDR3aa: CASTDPGGYEQYF

abundance: few
d_gene: .
j_gene: TRBJ2-1
v_gene: TRBV11-2
CDR3nt: TGTGCCAGCAGCTTAGGACCCGGCTCCTACAATGAGCAGTTCTTC
CDR3aa: CASSLGPGSYNEQFF

abundance: .
d_gene: TRBD1
j_gene: TRBJ1-5
v_gene: TRBV12-3/TRBV12-4
CDR3nt: TGTGCCAGCAGACGGGACAGGCAGCCCCAGCATTTT
CDR3aa: CASRRDRQPQHF

abundance: .
d_gene: .
j_gene: TRBJ2-5
v_gene: TRBV2
CDR3nt: TGTGCCAGCAGTGGGGCCAGGGCGAGGGAGACCCAGTACTTC
CDR3aa: CASSGARARETQYF

abundance: many
d_gene: TRBD2
j_gene: TRBJ2-2
v_gene: TRBV5-6
CDR3nt: TGTGCCAGCAGCGTGGGACTGCCGGGACTATCTATGGCCGGGGAGCTGTTTTTT
CDR3aa: CASSVGLPGLSMAGELFF

abundance: .
d_gene: TRBD2
j_gene: TRBJ2-2
v_gene: TRBV6-2/TRBV6-3
CDR3nt: TGTGCCAGCAGTTCGGGGACTAGCGGGTTCCCCGGGGAGCTGTTTTTT
CDR3aa: CASSSGTSGFPGELFF

abundance: few
d_gene: .
j_gene: TRBJ2-7
v_gene: TRBV4-1
CDR3nt: TGCGCCAGCAGGCCGGGAGTGGGATCCTACGAGCAGTACTTC
CDR3aa: CASRPGVGSYEQYF

abundance: few
d_gene: .
j_gene: TRBJ1-1
v_gene: TRBV7-9
CDR3nt: TGTGCCAGCAGCTTAGATATCCCTACCACTGAAGCTTTCTTT
CDR3aa: CASSLDIPTTEAFF

abundance: many
d_gene: .
j_gene: TRBJ1-5
v_gene: TRBV30
CDR3nt: TGTGCCTGGAATACACAACGCAATCAGCCCCAGCATTTT
CDR3aa: CAWNTQRNQPQHF

abundance: few
d_gene: .
j_gene: TRBJ2-7
v_gene: TRBV6-1
CDR3nt: TGTGCCAGCAGAAAGGAACGGCTCTCCTACGAGCAGTACTTC
CDR3aa: CASRKERLSYEQYF

abundance: few
d_gene: TRBD1
j_gene: TRBJ1-5
v_gene: TRBV10-3
CDR3nt: TGTGCCAGTCAAGCGGGACAGCATAGCAATCAGCCCCAGCATTTT
CDR3aa: CASQAGQHSNQPQHF